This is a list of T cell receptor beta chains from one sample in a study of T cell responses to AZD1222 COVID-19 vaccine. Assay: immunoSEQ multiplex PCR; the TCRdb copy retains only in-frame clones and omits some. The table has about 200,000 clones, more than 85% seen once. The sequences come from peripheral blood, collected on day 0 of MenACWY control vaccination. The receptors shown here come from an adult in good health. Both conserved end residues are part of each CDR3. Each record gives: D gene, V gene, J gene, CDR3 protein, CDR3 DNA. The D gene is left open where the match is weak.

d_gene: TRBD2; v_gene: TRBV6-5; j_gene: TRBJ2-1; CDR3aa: CASSYPSAGVYNEQFF; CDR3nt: TGTGCCAGCAGTTATCCTTCGGCGGGGGTCTACAATGAGCAGTTCTTC
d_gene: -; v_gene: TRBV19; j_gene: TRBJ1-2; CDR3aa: CASNDRSRYGYTF; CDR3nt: TGTGCCAGTAATGACAGGTCTCGGTATGGCTACACCTTC
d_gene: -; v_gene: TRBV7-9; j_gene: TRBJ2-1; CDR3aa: CASSQVQGRQFF; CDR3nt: TGTGCCAGCAGCCAGGTGCAGGGGAGGCAGTTCTTC
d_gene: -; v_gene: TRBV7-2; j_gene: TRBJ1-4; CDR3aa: CASSPFLGGEEKLFF; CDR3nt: TGTGCCAGCAGCCCATTTTTGGGCGGAGAGGAAAAACTGTTTTTT
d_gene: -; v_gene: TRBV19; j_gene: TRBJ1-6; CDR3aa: CASSPRGPGANSPLHF; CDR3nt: TGTGCCAGTAGTCCCCGTGGTCCGGGGGCTAATTCACCCCTCCACTTT
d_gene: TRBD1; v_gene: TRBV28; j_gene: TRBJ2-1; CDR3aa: CASSRDREGRNEQFF; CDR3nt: TGTGCCAGCAGTCGGGACAGGGAGGGTCGCAATGAGCAGTTCTTC
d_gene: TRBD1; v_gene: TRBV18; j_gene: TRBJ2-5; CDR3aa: CASSHTGTAQETQYF; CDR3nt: TGTGCCAGCTCGCACACCGGGACAGCACAAGAGACCCAGTACTTC
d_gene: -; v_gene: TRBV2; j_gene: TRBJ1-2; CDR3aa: CASSESFGRKYGYTF; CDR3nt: TGTGCCAGCAGTGAGTCTTTTGGACGGAAATATGGCTACACCTTC
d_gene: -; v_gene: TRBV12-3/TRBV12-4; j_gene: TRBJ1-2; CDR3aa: CASRMQGGGYTF; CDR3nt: TGTGCCAGCCGAATGCAGGGCGGTGGCTACACCTTC
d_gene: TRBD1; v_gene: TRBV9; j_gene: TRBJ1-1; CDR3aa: CASSVATGGLWDTEAFF; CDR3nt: TGTGCCAGCAGCGTAGCGACAGGGGGCCTGTGGGACACTGAAGCTTTCTTT